Sequencing of this T cell receptor (beta chain) was carried out in a study of PD-L1 blockade in urothelial cancer. Turning to the study itself: After treatment start, blood was analyzed at 3 weeks (second dose) and at 6 weeks.

Time point denoted: pretreatment peripheral blood. This clone was counted a single time. Looked up from germline, CDR1 is SGHVS and CDR2 is FQNEAQ. V lost 5 bases and J 5 bases, leaving 15 bases between the germline ends. This CDR3 is built from 14 residues. Templates that were synthetic TCR analogs were spiked into each PCR. Clones were sequenced by immunoSEQ multiplex PCR, and TCRdb holds only the in-frame ones, with some missing. The repertoire consists of about 95,000 clones, with roughly 84% occurring once and the leading ten covering 2% to 2.5%. The source was PBMCs, collected around atezolizumab (anti-PD-L1) treatment. The chain is built from TRBV7-8 and TRBJ1-1, with D hard to call. This receptor was taken from a man between 60 and 70 years old with urothelial cancer. In nucleotides, the CDR3 is TGTGCCAGCAGCCCCCTCGAGGGTGGAACTGAAGCTTTCTTT. Protein sequence: CASSPLEGGTEAFF.